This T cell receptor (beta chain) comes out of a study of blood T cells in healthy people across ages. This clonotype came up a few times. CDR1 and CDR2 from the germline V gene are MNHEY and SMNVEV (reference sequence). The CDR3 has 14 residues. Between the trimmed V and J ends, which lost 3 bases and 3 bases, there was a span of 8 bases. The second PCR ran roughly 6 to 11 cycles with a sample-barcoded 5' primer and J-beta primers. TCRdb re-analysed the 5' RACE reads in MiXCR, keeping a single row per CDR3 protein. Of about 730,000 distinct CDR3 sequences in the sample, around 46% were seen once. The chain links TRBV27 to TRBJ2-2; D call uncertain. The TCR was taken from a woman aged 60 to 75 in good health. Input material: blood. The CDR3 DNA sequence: TGTGCCAGCAGTTTGGTCCCTCACACCGGGGAGCTGTTTTTT. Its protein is CASSLVPHTGELFF.